This T cell receptor (beta chain) was obtained from a study of spatial heterogeneity in lung cancer. Turning to the study itself: Available follow-up PBMC samples were sequenced, at a median of roughly two years post-resection.

There are many counts of this clonotype. The time point here: blood at routine non-recurrence follow-up after resection. Whole RNA, isolated from tumor, nontumor lung or frozen PBMC, was sequenced without prior sorting. Using its own MiXCR run on the 5' RACE reads, TCRdb lists one record per CDR3 protein. Of roughly 34,000 distinct CDR3 sequences listed, 6.5% to 9.5% are singletons. V lost 3 bases to trimming and J lost 6 bases; unmatched junction nucleotides: 5. The CDR3 totals 13 residues. The germline gives CDR1 GTSNPN, CDR2 SVGIG (reference sequence). The receptor was isolated from a male donor with early-stage non-small cell lung cancer. This chain connects TRBV30 to TRBJ1-2; 9 bases are a match to TRBD1. The specimen comprised PBMCs, sampled at follow-up. This chain's CDR3 is CAWSRWTGDGYTF. For the CDR3, the DNA is TGTGCCTGGAGCCGTTGGACAGGGGATGGCTACACCTTC.